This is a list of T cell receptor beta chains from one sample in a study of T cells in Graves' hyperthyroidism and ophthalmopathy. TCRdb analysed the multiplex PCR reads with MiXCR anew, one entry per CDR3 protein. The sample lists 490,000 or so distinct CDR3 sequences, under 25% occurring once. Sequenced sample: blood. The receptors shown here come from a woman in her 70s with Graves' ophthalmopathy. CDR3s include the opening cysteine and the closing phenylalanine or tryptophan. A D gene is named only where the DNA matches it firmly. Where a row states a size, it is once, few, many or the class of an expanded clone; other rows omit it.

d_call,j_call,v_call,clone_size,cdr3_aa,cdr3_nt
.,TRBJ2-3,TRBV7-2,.,CASSLVGTGDTQYF,TGTGCCAGCAGCTTAGTGGGGACGGGAGATACGCAGTATTTT
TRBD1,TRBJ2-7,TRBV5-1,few,CASSLPTGGEWSYEQYF,TGCGCCAGCAGCTTACCTACAGGGGGTGAATGGTCCTACGAGCAGTACTTC
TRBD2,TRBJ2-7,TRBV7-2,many,CASSFGGSGSGSYEQYF,TGTGCCAGCAGCTTTGGGGGCAGCGGGAGTGGGTCCTACGAGCAGTACTTC
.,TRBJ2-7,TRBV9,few,CASSVGAVWDEQYF,TGTGCCAGCAGCGTAGGGGCAGTTTGGGACGAGCAGTACTTC
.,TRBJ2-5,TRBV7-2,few,CASSLGPGDRETQYF,TGTGCCAGCAGCTTAGGCCCGGGAGATCGAGAGACCCAGTACTTC
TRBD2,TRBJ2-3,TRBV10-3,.,CAISTGLAGTDTQYF,TGTGCCATCAGTACGGGACTAGCGGGAACAGATACGCAGTATTTT
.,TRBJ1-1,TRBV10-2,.,CASSDMGGTEAFF,TGCGCCAGCAGTGATATGGGGGGGACTGAAGCTTTCTTT
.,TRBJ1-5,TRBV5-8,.,CASSFDQPQHF,TGTGCCAGCAGCTTTGATCAGCCCCAGCATTTT
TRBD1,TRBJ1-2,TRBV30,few,CAWSVRRQGGYGYTF,TGTGCCTGGAGTGTACGCCGACAGGGTGGCTATGGCTACACCTTC
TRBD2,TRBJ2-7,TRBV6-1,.,CASRGLAASYEQYF,TGTGCCAGCAGGGGACTAGCGGCTTCCTACGAGCAGTACTTC
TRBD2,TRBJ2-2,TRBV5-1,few,CASSLFLAGIDTGELFF,TGCGCCAGCAGCCTATTTCTAGCGGGAATCGACACCGGGGAGCTGTTTTTT
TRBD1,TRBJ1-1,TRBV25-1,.,CASSLGTGDRNEAFF,TGTGCCAGCAGTCTCGGGACAGGGGATAGGAACGAAGCTTTCTTT
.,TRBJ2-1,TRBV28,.,CASSSSSGGDYNEQFF,TGTGCCAGCAGTTCATCGTCAGGCGGGGACTACAATGAGCAGTTCTTC
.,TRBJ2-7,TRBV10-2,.,CASSEAGFYEQYF,TGCGCCAGCAGTGAGGCAGGGTTTTACGAGCAGTACTTC
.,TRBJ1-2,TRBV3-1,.,CASSQEPGLGGYTF,TGTGCCAGCAGCCAAGAGCCGGGTTTGGGTGGCTACACCTTC
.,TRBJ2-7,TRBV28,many,CASSPTRPSYEQYF,TGTGCCAGCAGTCCGACTAGACCTTCCTACGAGCAGTACTTC
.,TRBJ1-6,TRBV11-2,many,CASSRTTTGSPLHF,TGTGCCAGCAGTCGAACTACCACGGGATCACCCCTCCACTTT
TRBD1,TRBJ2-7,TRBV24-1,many,CATSDTGTGASEQYF,TGTGCCACCAGTGATACCGGGACAGGGGCCTCCGAGCAGTACTTC
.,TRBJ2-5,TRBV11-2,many,CASSFGLGYQETQYF,TGTGCCAGCAGCTTTGGGCTTGGGTACCAAGAGACCCAGTACTTC
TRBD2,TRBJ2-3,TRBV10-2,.,CASSELAGGTDTQYF,TGCGCCAGCAGTGAACTAGCGGGAGGAACAGATACGCAGTATTTT
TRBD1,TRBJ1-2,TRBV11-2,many,CASSFRQGTPNYGYTF,TGTGCCAGCAGCTTTCGACAGGGTACCCCTAACTATGGCTACACCTTC
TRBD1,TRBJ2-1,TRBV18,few,CASSTRQGENYNEQFF,TGTGCCAGCTCAACCCGACAGGGTGAAAACTACAATGAGCAGTTCTTC
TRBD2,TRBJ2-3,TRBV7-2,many,CASSLGGLATDTQYF,TGTGCCAGCAGCTTAGGTGGACTAGCTACAGATACGCAGTATTTT
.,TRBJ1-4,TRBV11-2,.,CASSLYEKLFF,TGTGCCAGCAGCTTATACGAAAAACTGTTTTTT
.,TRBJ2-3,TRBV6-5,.,CASSYLERADTQYF,TGTGCCAGCAGTTACTTGGAGAGAGCAGATACGCAGTATTTT
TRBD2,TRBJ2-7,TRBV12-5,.,CASGRVSGRGAYEQYF,TGTGCTAGTGGGAGGGTTAGCGGGAGAGGTGCCTACGAGCAGTACTTC
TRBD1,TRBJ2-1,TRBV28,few,CASSLPWDRYNEQFF,TGTGCCAGCAGTTTGCCCTGGGACAGATACAATGAGCAGTTCTTC
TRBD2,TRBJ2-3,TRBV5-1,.,CASSSQGTSAVDTQYF,TGCGCCAGCAGCTCTCAAGGGACTAGCGCAGTAGATACGCAGTATTTT
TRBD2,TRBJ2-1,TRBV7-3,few,CASSAAGLRGNEQFF,TGTGCCAGCAGCGCAGCGGGACTTAGAGGCAATGAGCAGTTCTTC
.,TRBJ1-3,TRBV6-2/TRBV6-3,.,CASKAGRPSSGNTIYF,TGTGCCAGCAAAGCGGGACGGCCGAGCTCTGGAAACACCATATATTTT
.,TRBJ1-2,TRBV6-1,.,CASSEGGILYGYTF,TGTGCCAGCAGTGAAGGTGGGATCCTCTATGGCTACACCTTC
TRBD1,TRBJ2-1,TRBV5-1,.,CASSRTGGTYNEQFF,TGCGCCAGCAGCCGGACAGGGGGGACCTACAATGAGCAGTTCTTC
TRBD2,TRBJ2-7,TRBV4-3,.,CASSQESSGFHEQYF,TGCGCCAGCAGCCAAGAGTCTAGCGGTTTCCACGAGCAGTACTTC
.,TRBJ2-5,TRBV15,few,CATSRDRLESSTQYF,TGTGCCACCAGCAGAGATCGACTAGAGTCCTCTACCCAGTACTTC
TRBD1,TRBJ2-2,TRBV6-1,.,CASQGQLNTGELFF,TGTGCCAGCCAGGGACAGTTGAACACCGGGGAGCTGTTTTTT
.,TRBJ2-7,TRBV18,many,CASSPTYPEQYF,TGTGCCAGCTCACCCACCTACCCCGAGCAGTACTTC
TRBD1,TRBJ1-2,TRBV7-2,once,CASSFVSGGGYGYTF,TGTGCCAGCAGCTTTGTTTCAGGGGGCGGCTATGGCTACACCTTC
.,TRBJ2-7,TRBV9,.,CASSERQEGSYEQYF,TGTGCCAGCAGCGAGCGACAGGAGGGCTCCTACGAGCAGTACTTC
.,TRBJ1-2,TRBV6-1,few,CASRADSANYGYTF,TGTGCCAGCAGAGCCGACAGCGCTAACTATGGCTACACCTTC
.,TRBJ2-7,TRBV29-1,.,CSLQTGRSYEQYF,TGCAGCCTTCAGACAGGTCGCTCCTACGAGCAGTACTTC